The clone carrying this TCR beta chain was detected a few times. There are 12 residues in the CDR3. Germline trimming cut 8 bases from V and 9 bases from J; bases unmatched to any gene: 7. The record originates from a study of blood T cell repertoires in COVID-19. Overall study: Whether acute or convalescent, the COVID-19 samples came from the United States, Italy and Spain. Sources were T cells, B-cell-depleted T cells, or PBMCs; the material itself was cDNA or gDNA.

Methods used by the authors: Reference gene primer amplification yielded estimated nucleated cell counts. Profiled with immunoSEQ multiplex PCR; TCRdb holds only in-frame clones, not every one. The V and J calls and clone size are taken from that table; D and trimming were inferred from the DNA. The data hold over 90,000 clones, with roughly nine tenths observed a single time. The clonotype comes from a woman aged 80 or over in a cohort sampled during active COVID-19. The gene calls are TRBV12-3 or TRBV12-4 and TRBJ1-5, with TRBD1 identical over 7 bases. Sequencing was done on a sample of peripheral blood. Here the CDR3 reads CASAEGGRPQHF. The DNA for the CDR3 is TGTGCCAGCGCAGAAGGGGGCAGGCCCCAGCATTTT.